These T cell receptor beta chains were read from a single sample in a study of blood T cell repertoires in COVID-19. Sequencing used immunoSEQ multiplex PCR; TCRdb keeps in-frame clones, though not all of them. Among more than 75,000 clones listed, roughly 80% were seen once. Material for sequencing was peripheral blood. The receptors derive from a woman older than 75 with active or convalescent COVID-19. Both conserved end residues are part of each CDR3. Each record gives: D gene, V gene, J gene, CDR3 length, clone size, CDR3 DNA, CDR3 protein. The D gene is left open where the match is weak. Some rows mark clone size as missing; the rest say once, few, many or name a class of expanded clone.

>NA|TRBV29-1|TRBJ1-3|14|NA
TGCAGCGTCGAGGTCCTACTCTCTGGAAACACCATATATTTT
CSVEVLLSGNTIYF
>TRBD1|TRBV5-4|TRBJ1-2|15|NA
TGTGCCAGCAGCCCGGGCCAGACAGGGGCGAGGGGCTACACCTTC
CASSPGQTGARGYTF
>TRBD1|TRBV30|TRBJ1-2|15|NA
TGTGCCTTGAACCGGGACAGGGGGCAGTCTCCCGGCTACACCTTC
CALNRDRGQSPGYTF
>TRBD1|TRBV7-2|TRBJ2-2|16|NA
TGTGCCAGCAGCTTAGGACAGGGTGTAGAAACCGGGGAGCTGTTTTTT
CASSLGQGVETGELFF
>TRBD1|TRBV6-2/TRBV6-3|TRBJ2-7|15|NA
TGTGCCAGCAGTTACTCTAAAGGACAGGCCTACGAGCAGTACTTC
CASSYSKGQAYEQYF
>TRBD2|TRBV28|TRBJ2-7|15|few
TGTGCCAGCAGTTTAAAACTAGCGGGACTCTACGAGCAGTACTTC
CASSLKLAGLYEQYF
>TRBD1|TRBV20-1|TRBJ2-3|11|NA
TGCAGTGCTTTAGGACAGGTGGGGCAGTATTTT
CSALGQVGQYF
>NA|TRBV7-2|TRBJ2-7|17|many
TGTGCCAGCAGCCGCAAGGCGGAGCAGGGGAGCTCCTACGAGCAGTACTTC
CASSRKAEQGSSYEQYF
>TRBD2|TRBV2|TRBJ2-2|16|NA
TGTGCCAGCAGTGAAAGACTAGCGGCGAACACCGGGGAGCTGTTTTTT
CASSERLAANTGELFF
>NA|TRBV30|TRBJ1-1|11|once
TGTGCCTGGAGTGTACGACAGGAAGCTTTCTTT
CAWSVRQEAFF
>TRBD1|TRBV10-1|TRBJ2-1|17|NA
TGCGCCAGCAGTGAGTCATTTTTAAGGGGGCTAATGCATGAGCAGTTCTTC
CASSESFLRGLMHEQFF
>TRBD1|TRBV18|TRBJ1-1|15|once
TGTGCCAGCTCACCACAGGGGGCTTCGGACACTGAAGCTTTCTTT
CASSPQGASDTEAFF
>NA|TRBV7-6|TRBJ1-1|13|NA
TGTGCCAGCAGCGCAACAGAGAACACTGAAGCTTTCTTT
CASSATENTEAFF
>NA|TRBV11-3|TRBJ2-2|14|NA
TGTGCCAGCAGAGAGTGGTCGAACACCGGGGAGCTGTTTTTT
CASREWSNTGELFF
>NA|TRBV4-1|TRBJ1-2|15|NA
TGCGCCAGCAGCCTAGGTCAGGGGCCTAACTATGGCTACACCTTC
CASSLGQGPNYGYTF
>NA|TRBV4-1|TRBJ2-7|14|NA
TGCGCCAGCAGCCAAGATTACAGAGGGTACGAGCAGTACTTC
CASSQDYRGYEQYF
>NA|TRBV27|TRBJ2-1|13|NA
TGTGCCAGCAGTCTAGACCCGTACAATGAGCAGTTCTTC
CASSLDPYNEQFF
>TRBD1|TRBV28|TRBJ1-1|11|NA
TGTGCCAGCAGCCCCAGGGGGCCAGCTTTCTTT
CASSPRGPAFF
>NA|TRBV24-1|TRBJ2-7|16|NA
TGTGCCACCAGTGACGCATCGGCGGGATGGTCCTACGAGCAGTACTTC
CATSDASAGWSYEQYF
>TRBD1|TRBV5-1|TRBJ1-1|14|NA
TGCGCCAGCAGCTTAACAGGGGGGCGGACTGAAGCTTTCTTT
CASSLTGGRTEAFF
>NA|TRBV12-1|TRBJ2-2|20|NA
TGTGCCAGCAGCTTTGAGCAGGGTAGGTTTATTTCGGCGAACACCGGGGAGCTGTTTTTT
CASSFEQGRFISANTGELFF
>NA|TRBV19|TRBJ1-5|13|NA
TGTGCCAGTAGTGCCCTTACAGGTACGCCCCAGCATTTT
CASSALTGTPQHF
>TRBD1|TRBV30|TRBJ1-4|14|NA
TGTGCCTGGATTCCCCGGGACAGGGGTGAAAAACTGTTTTTT
CAWIPRDRGEKLFF
>NA|TRBV7-9|TRBJ1-1|14|NA
TGTGCCAGCAGCTTTTTGACAGGTGACACTGAAGCTTTCTTT
CASSFLTGDTEAFF
>NA|TRBV4-2|TRBJ1-2|15|few
TGTGCCAGCAGCCAAGTACTGACCCTGGGAGGTGGCTACACCTTC
CASSQVLTLGGGYTF
>NA|TRBV6-2/TRBV6-3|TRBJ2-3|16|NA
TGTGCCAGCAGTTACCATCTAGGGGTCCTCACAGATACGCAGTATTTT
CASSYHLGVLTDTQYF
>TRBD1|TRBV28|TRBJ1-6|15|NA
TGTGCCAGCAGTTCTCGACAGGGGAGAAATTCACCCCTCCACTTT
CASSSRQGRNSPLHF
>NA|TRBV13|TRBJ1-2|14|NA
TGTGCCAGCAGCCCCCGGGAGGTTTACTATGGCTACACCTTC
CASSPREVYYGYTF
>TRBD2|TRBV3-1/TRBV3-2|TRBJ2-3|16|NA
TGTGCCAGCCGGGGACTAGCGGGGGCCCCTTTTGATACGCAGTATTTT
CASRGLAGAPFDTQYF
>NA|TRBV18|TRBJ2-6|16|NA
TGTGCCAGCTCACCACCGGGGACTGGTGGGGCCAACGTCCTGACTTTC
CASSPPGTGGANVLTF
>NA|TRBV6-1|TRBJ1-6|16|NA
TGTGCCAGCAGTGAAGACAGAACTTCCTATAATTCACCCCTCCACTTT
CASSEDRTSYNSPLHF
>TRBD2|TRBV19|TRBJ2-1|15|NA
TGTGCCAGTAGTATAGGGCTACTAGCGGGAGGCGAGCAGTTCTTC
CASSIGLLAGGEQFF
>TRBD1|TRBV28|TRBJ1-1|14|NA
TGTGCCAGCAGTACAGGACAGGGGACTAGTAAAGCTTTCTTT
CASSTGQGTSKAFF
>TRBD1|TRBV5-4|TRBJ2-5|12|few
TGTGCCAGCAAGACAGGGGGGGAGACCCAGTACTTC
CASKTGGETQYF
>NA|TRBV2|TRBJ1-6|16|NA
TGTGCCAGCAGTGAAGGGGGCGCATCCTATAATTCACCCCTCCACTTT
CASSEGGASYNSPLHF
>TRBD1|TRBV27|TRBJ1-3|14|NA
TGTGCCAGCAGACCAGGGGGCTCTGGAAACACCATATATTTT
CASRPGGSGNTIYF
>TRBD1|TRBV7-8|TRBJ2-7|16|NA
TGTGCCAGCAGCTTAGCGAGGGACAGGACCCCCTACGAGCAGTACTTC
CASSLARDRTPYEQYF
>NA|TRBV6-5|TRBJ1-5|15|NA
TGTGCCAGCAGTTACTTTTCAGGGGGCAATCAGCCCCAGCATTTT
CASSYFSGGNQPQHF
>NA|TRBV12-2|TRBJ2-1|16|NA
NA
CASRLVGTGTYNEQFF
>TRBD2|TRBV5-1|TRBJ2-5|16|NA
TGCGCCAGCAGCGCCCTAGCGGGGGGGGTAAAAGAGACCCAGTACTTC
CASSALAGGVKETQYF